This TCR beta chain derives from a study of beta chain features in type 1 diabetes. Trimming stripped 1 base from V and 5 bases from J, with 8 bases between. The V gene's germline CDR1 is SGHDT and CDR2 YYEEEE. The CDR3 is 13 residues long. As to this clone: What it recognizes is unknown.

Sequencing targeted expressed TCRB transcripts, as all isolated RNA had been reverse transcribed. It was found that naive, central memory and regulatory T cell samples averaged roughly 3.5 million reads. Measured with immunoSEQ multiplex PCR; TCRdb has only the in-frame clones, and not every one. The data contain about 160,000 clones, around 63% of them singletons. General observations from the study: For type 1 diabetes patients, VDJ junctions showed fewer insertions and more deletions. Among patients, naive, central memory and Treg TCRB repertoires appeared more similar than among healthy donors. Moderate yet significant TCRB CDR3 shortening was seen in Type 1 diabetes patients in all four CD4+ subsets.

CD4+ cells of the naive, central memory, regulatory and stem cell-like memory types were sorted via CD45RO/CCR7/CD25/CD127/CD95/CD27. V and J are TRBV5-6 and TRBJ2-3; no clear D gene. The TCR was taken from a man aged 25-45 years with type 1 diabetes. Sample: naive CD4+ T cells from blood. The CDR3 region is CASSLTTIDTQYF. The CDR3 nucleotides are TGTGCCAGCAGCTTGACGACAATAGATACGCAGTATTTT.